These 22 T cell receptor beta chains originate from one sample sequenced in a study of cytomegalovirus exposure and HLA in healthy donors. Repertoires were generated with immunoSEQ multiplex PCR, while TCRdb's copy carries only in-frame clones and drops some. This sample has roughly 200,000 clones, with roughly 86% found just once. What was sequenced was PBMCs. Receptor source: a man in his thirties or forties in good health and CMV-seropositive.

This chain uses TRBV5-3 with TRBJ1-5, with D tentatively TRBD1 (5 bases). TRBV5-3 has ORF status, its function being uncertain. The CDR3 has 16 amino acids. Trimming stripped 5 bases from V and 0 bases from J, with 15 bases between. The CDR3 loop reads CARRRSGTCSNQPQHF. CDR3 nucleotide sequence: TGTGCCAGAAGAAGATCCGGGACCTGTAGCAATCAGCCCCAGCATTTT.

This clone was found once. One end of the junction fails to match germline, which may point to a read error. The chain links TRBV7-7 to TRBJ2-3; 9 bases match TRBD1. The CDR3 is 16 amino acids. In germline, CDR1 is SSHAT, CDR2 FNYEAQ (reference sequence). The CDR3 here is CASSLTGGLPGDTQYF. Written as DNA, the CDR3 is TGTGCTAGCAGTCTTACAGGGGGCCTCCCGGGAGATACGCAGTATTTT.

The rearrangement uses TRBV9 and TRBJ2-2; TRBD1 matches 8 bases. Unmatched junction bases numbered 3, after V lost 2 bases and J lost 6 bases. CDR1 and CDR2 (germline): SGDLS, YYNGEE. The CDR3 length is 14 residues. The CDR3 spells CASSVGTGSGELFF. For the CDR3, the DNA is TGTGCCAGCAGCGTTGGGACAGGTTCCGGGGAGCTGTTTTTT. The full variable domain, with the rest looked up from reference TRBV9 and TRBJ2-2, is DSGVTQTPKHLITATGQRVTLRCSPRSGDLSVYWYQQSLDQGLQFLIQYYNGEERAKGNILERFSAQQFPDLHSELNLSSLELGDSALYFCASSVGTGSGELFFGEGSRLTVL.

This clone was seen a handful of times. The chain carries TRBV14 and TRBJ1-2; a weak D match, TRBD1 (6 bases). V was trimmed by 2 bases and J by 6 bases, leaving 25 bases between them. Germline loops: CDR1 SGHDN, CDR2 FVKESK. This CDR3 is built from 18 residues. The CDR3 nucleotides are TGTGCCAGCAGCCAACTAACAGGGACTCAAGAGGACAGACATGGCTACACCTTC. Translating gives CASSQLTGTQEDRHGYTF.

The chain combines TRBV18 with TRBJ2-7, with TRBD2 matching 12 bases. This CDR3 comprises 15 residues. The germline V gene encodes CDR1 KGHSH and CDR2 LQKENI. The V gene end was trimmed by 2 bases and the J gene end by 5 bases; junction bases not matched to a gene: 4. The DNA for the CDR3 is TGTGCCAGCTCACCAAGGACTAGCGGGAAGAACGAGCAGTACTTC. It codes for CASSPRTSGKNEQYF.

The chain joins TRBV6-5 to TRBJ2-5; 7 bases align to TRBD2. CDR1 and CDR2 from the germline V gene are MNHEY and SVGAGI. Germline trimming cut 7 bases from V and 3 bases from J; bases unmatched to any gene: 5. The CDR3 runs 13 residues. The chain's CDR3 is CASKEGGEETQYF. In DNA form, the CDR3 reads TGTGCCAGCAAGGAGGGAGGGGAAGAGACCCAGTACTTC.

The chain employs TRBV29-1 and TRBJ2-1, with TRBD1 matching over 9 bases. The CDR3 extends over 14 amino acids. V was clipped by 3 bases and J by 1 base; unmatched bases: 1. Germline assignment: CDR1 SQVTM and CDR2 ANQGSEA. The CDR3: CSVDGTGSYNEQFF. The CDR3 nucleotides are TGCAGCGTTGACGGGACAGGGTCCTACAATGAGCAGTTCTTC.

V gene TRBV5-1 combines with J gene TRBJ2-7; a weak D match, TRBD1 (7 bases). This CDR3 is built from 14 residues. The V end lost 7 bases, the J end lost 3 bases, and 17 bases lay between the germline ends. The germline V gene has CDR1 SGHRS and CDR2 YFSETQ. The CDR3 region is CASASTGRIYEQYF. The CDR3 nucleotides are TGCGCCAGCGCATCGACAGGGAGGATCTACGAGCAGTACTTC.

With regard to this clone: The junction does not match germline at one end; this may be a read error. The chain combines TRBV7-6 with TRBJ2-1; 12 bases fit TRBD2. The CDR3 is 14 amino acids. Germline lookup yields CDR1 SGHVS and CDR2 FNYEAQ. The DNA of the CDR3 is TGTGCCAGCAGCCTAGCGGGAGGGTCTAATGAGCAGTTCTTC. Translating it yields CASSLAGGSNEQFF. Full variable domain (missing parts from reference TRBV7-6 and TRBJ2-1): GAGVSQSPRYKVTKRGQDVALRCDPISGHVSLYWYRQALGQGPEFLTYFNYEAQQDKSGLPNDRFSAERPEGSISTLTIQRTEQRDSAMYRCASSLAGGSNEQFFGPGTRLTVL.

This chain links TRBV9 with TRBJ2-3, with TRBD1 matching 8 bases. The CDR3 consists of 15 residues. J lost 4 bases, V lost 3 bases, and 7 bases had no gene match. Germline CDR1 SGDLS, CDR2 YYNGEE. As DNA, the CDR3 is TGTGCCAGCAGCGCCGACGACAGGGGCCCAGATACGCAGTATTTT. Translating it yields CASSADDRGPDTQYF.

J is TRBJ1-1 and V is TRBV29-1, with D uncertain. Germline lookup yields CDR1 SQVTM and CDR2 ANQGSEA. This CDR3 is built from 10 residues. With 3 bases removed from V and 6 bases from J, the gap between germline ends came to 5 bases. In DNA form, the CDR3 reads TGCAGCGTTGAGTCCCCTGAAGCTTTCTTT. Translating it yields CSVESPEAFF.

This chain links TRBV2 with TRBJ2-2; 7 bases agree with TRBD2. With 11 bases clipped from V and 0 bases from J, the junction kept 3 bases outside the gene matches. Germline CDR1 SNHLY, CDR2 FYNNEI. The CDR3 is 13 amino acids. The CDR3 nucleotides are TGTGCCGGAGGACTAGCGAACACCGGGGAGCTGTTTTTT. Amino acid sequence: CAGGLANTGELFF.

The chain has TRBV11-2 and TRBJ2-7; D gene ambiguous. Germline V CDR1 and CDR2: SGHAT, FQNNGV. The ends were cut back, 5 bases at V and 2 bases at J, with 10 bases in the middle. This CDR3 has 13 residues. CDR3: CASSRSPAYEQYF. Here the CDR3 DNA reads TGTGCCAGCAGCCGATCCCCAGCCTACGAGCAGTACTTC.

The chain recombines TRBV2 with TRBJ2-2, with TRBD1 as a possible D gene (5 bases). The CDR3 totals 14 residues. The germline V gene has CDR1 SNHLY and CDR2 FYNNEI. V was trimmed by 7 bases and J by 1 base, leaving 10 bases between them. In nucleotides, the CDR3 is TGTGCCAGCACTTCCACAGGGAACACCGGGGAGCTGTTTTTT. It translates to CASTSTGNTGELFF. Drawing the rest from reference TRBV2 and TRBJ2-2, the complete variable domain is EPEVTQTPSHQVTQMGQEVILRCVPISNHLYFYWYRQILGQKVEFLVSFYNNEISEKSEIFDDQFSVERPDGSNFTLKIRSTKLEDSAMYFCASTSTGNTGELFFGEGSRLTVL.

The chain uses TRBV6-5 and TRBJ2-1; a possible D gene is TRBD1 (6 bases). Germline V gives CDR1 MNHEY, CDR2 SVGAGI. The CDR3 covers 14 residues. The V end lost 3 bases, the J end lost 7 bases, and 13 bases lay between the germline ends. The CDR3 sequence: CASSYGQGNNEQFF. CDR3 nucleotides: TGTGCCAGCAGTTATGGGCAGGGGAATAATGAGCAGTTCTTC.

The rearrangement links TRBV4-2 to TRBJ2-7; maybe TRBD1 (5 bases). Trimming left V 2 bases short and J 2 bases short, with 13 bases between. The CDR3 has 15 residues. CDR1 is LGHNA and CDR2 is YNFKEQ in the germline V gene. This CDR3 is CASSQPGAGTYEQYF. The CDR3 DNA reads as TGTGCCAGCAGCCAACCAGGTGCAGGGACCTACGAGCAGTACTTC.

This clone was detected only once. This chain connects TRBV27 to TRBJ2-7; 7 nucleotides align to TRBD2. The CDR3 loop spans 15 amino acids. The ends lost 6 bases at V and 4 bases at J; junction bases unmatched: 12. From germline, CDR1 is MNHEY and CDR2 SMNVEV (reference sequence). This chain's CDR3 is CASRIEGGTIYEQYF. The DNA of the CDR3 is TGTGCCAGCAGGATCGAGGGAGGGACGATATACGAGCAGTACTTC.

The chain uses TRBV11-3 and TRBJ1-1, with 7 positions matching TRBD1. V gave up 3 bases and J gave up 7 bases; unmatched junction bases: 2. The CDR3 length is 12 residues. The germline gives CDR1 SGHNT, CDR2 YENEEA. The DNA for the CDR3 is TGTGCCAGCAGCTTGGACAGGAGTGAAGCTTTCTTT. Translation: CASSLDRSEAFF. The full variable domain, rest sourced from reference TRBV11-3 and TRBJ1-1, is EAGVVQSPRYKIIEKKQPVAFWCNPISGHNTLYWYLQNLGQGPELLIRYENEEAVDDSQLPKDRFSAERLKGVDSTLKIQPAELGDSAVYLCASSLDRSEAFFGQGTRLTVV.

The chain uses TRBV6-6 and TRBJ2-3; maybe TRBD2 (5 bases). The CDR3 has 13 amino acids. The V gene lost 8 bases and the J gene lost 1 base, with 10 bases spanning the gap. Looked up from germline, CDR1 is MNHNY and CDR2 is SVGAGI (reference sequence). The CDR3 is CASFDYRTDTQYF. The CDR3 DNA is TGTGCCAGCTTCGACTACCGCACAGATACGCAGTATTTT.

This clone was found once. This chain uses TRBV6-1 with TRBJ2-7; D assignment may be TRBD1 or TRBD2 (5 bases each). Trimming pared 6 bases from V and 0 bases from J, leaving 15 bases between. The CDR3 has 15 residues. Looked up from germline, CDR1 is MNHNS and CDR2 is SASEGT. In nucleotides, the CDR3 is TGTGCCAGCAGGTGGGGAACTGGGGGCTCCTACGAGCAGTACTTC. Amino acids: CASRWGTGGSYEQYF.

CDR3 region: CASSLVGGLGNEQFF. CDR3 DNA: TGTGCCAGCAGCTTAGTCGGGGGGCTGGGCAATGAGCAGTTCTTC. This rearrangement joins TRBV7-7 to TRBJ2-1; D is possibly TRBD2 (7 bases). Germline-derived CDR1 and CDR2 are SSHAT and FNYEAQ (reference sequence). This CDR3 has 15 amino acids. The V end lost 1 base, the J end lost 6 bases, and 13 bases lay between the germline ends.

This chain connects TRBV11-2 to TRBJ1-3, with TRBD1 identical over 10 bases. CDR1 is SGHAT, CDR2 FQNNGV, per germline. Trimming cost V 0 bases and J 1 base; bases outside gene matches: 3. CDR3 length: 17 residues. The CDR3 sequence is CASSLEGTGASGNTIYF. In DNA, the CDR3 is TGTGCCAGCAGCTTAGAGGGGACAGGGGCGTCTGGAAACACCATATATTTT.